A single sample is the source of the 3 T cell receptor beta chains below, sequenced in a study of cytomegalovirus exposure and HLA in healthy donors. The PCR used 60 Vbeta and 13 Jbeta primers. Sequenced by immunoSEQ multiplex PCR; TCRdb stores in-frame clones only, minus some. This sample carries about 98,000 clones, around 80% of them seen once, and the ten largest clones take approximately 1.4%. Input material: PBMCs. All receptors derive from a man aged 40-50 years in good health and CMV-seronegative.

The chain has TRBV9 and TRBJ2-1; D unclear. The CDR3 extends over 16 amino acids. Germline V CDR1 and CDR2: SGDLS, YYNGEE. V was trimmed by 4 bases and J by 0 bases, leaving 14 bases between them. The CDR3 region has the DNA TGTGCCAGCAGCCCCCCCCCAGTCAGCTCCTACAATGAGCAGTTCTTC. It is translated as CASSPPPVSSYNEQFF.

V usage is TRBV27 and J usage is TRBJ2-5; 7 bases are shared with TRBD1. CDR3 length equals 13 residues. After removal of 2 bases from V and 5 bases from J, the junction contained 2 bases not matched to a gene. Per the germline V gene, CDR1 is MNHEY and CDR2 is SMNVEV (reference sequence). In DNA form, the CDR3 reads TGTGCCAGCAGTTTAGGCAGGGGGGAGACCCAGTACTTC. Translated, it gives CASSLGRGETQYF.

The chain uses TRBV7-3 and TRBJ2-1, with 9 positions matching TRBD2. The trim removed 5 bases at V and 6 bases at J, leaving 8 bases unmatched. The germline V gene has CDR1 SGHTA and CDR2 FQGTGA. The CDR3 runs 15 residues. In DNA, the CDR3 is TGTGCCAGCAGCCAGGGACTAGCTTATCCCAATGAGCAGTTCTTC. It yields the protein CASSQGLAYPNEQFF.